The 31 T cell receptor beta chains reported below all come from one sample, sequenced in a study of OX40 agonist ivuxolimab in advanced cancers. Here immunoSEQ multiplex PCR was the method, and the copy in TCRdb shows in-frame clones only, minus some. In the table there are 55,000 to 80,000 clones, 75% to 90% of which are singletons. Material: CD4+ or CD8+ T cells sorted from blood, obtained in a trial of the OX40 agonist ivuxolimab. These receptors came from an adult with an advanced solid tumor such as melanoma, head and neck, liver or kidney cancer.

This clone appeared once. V and J are TRBV30 and TRBJ2-2, with 10 bases matching TRBD1. The CDR3 extends over 15 amino acids. The V gene's germline CDR1 is GTSNPN and CDR2 SVGIG (reference sequence). Unmatched junction bases numbered 4, after V lost 1 base and J lost 5 bases. The CDR3 bases are TGTGCCTGGAGTGGATGGACAGGGGGAACCGGGGAGCTGTTTTTT. Protein sequence: CAWSGWTGGTGELFF. The full variable domain, rest sourced from reference TRBV30 and TRBJ2-2, is SQTIHQWPATLVQPVGSPLSLECTVEGTSNPNLYWYRQAAGRGLQLLFYSVGIGQISSEVPQNLSASRPQDRQFILSSKKLLLSDSGFYLCAWSGWTGGTGELFFGEGSRLTVL.

The rearrangement joins TRBV19 to TRBJ1-5, with D possibly TRBD1 on 5 matching bases. Looked up from germline, CDR1 is LNHDA and CDR2 is SQIVND (reference sequence). V was cut by 5 bases and J by 2 bases, with 10 bases left in between. This CDR3 comprises 14 residues. DNA for the CDR3: TGTGCCAGTAGTGGGCGGGGGGGCAATCAGCCCCAGCATTTT. It specifies CASSGRGGNQPQHF.

Comment on this clone: The same CDR3 also results from other DNA sequences found in this sample. The chain employs TRBV20-1 and TRBJ2-5; the D is unclear. Germline-derived CDR1 and CDR2 are DFQATT and SNEGSKA (reference sequence). V gave up 5 bases and J gave up 1 base, with 2 bases separating them. CDR3 length equals 10 residues. The CDR3 region is CSAAQETQYF. CDR3 DNA: TGCAGTGCTGCCCAAGAGACCCAGTACTTC.

The chain combines TRBV30 with TRBJ2-7; 9 bases agree with TRBD1. Germline-derived CDR1 and CDR2 are GTSNPN and SVGIG (reference sequence). Germline trimming cut 3 bases from V and 4 bases from J; bases unmatched to any gene: 7. This CDR3 comprises 14 residues. CDR3 sequence: CAWRVTGGGYEQYF. CDR3 nucleotide sequence: TGTGCCTGGAGGGTGACAGGGGGTGGTTACGAGCAGTACTTC.

This clone was picked up a small number of times. The rearrangement links TRBV28 to TRBJ1-1, with unresolved D. The V and J ends lost 5 bases and 3 bases respectively, with 10 bases between them. The CDR3 covers 13 residues. Germline CDR1 is MDHEN and CDR2 is SYDVKM. CDR3 sequence (DNA): TGTGCCAGCAGTAGGGCAGACTACACTGAAGCTTTCTTT. The encoded protein is CASSRADYTEAFF.

The CDR3 DNA follows: TGTGCCACGGCCGAGGGGTCGTCGGGAAACACCATATATTTT. Translation gives CATAEGSSGNTIYF. The chain combines TRBV10-3 with TRBJ1-3, with D possibly matching TRBD1 (5 bases). The ends were cut back, 10 bases at V and 4 bases at J, with 17 bases in the middle. The CDR3 runs 14 residues. CDR1 is ENHRY and CDR2 is SYGVKD in the germline V gene.

The V and J genes are TRBV14 and TRBJ2-2, with D possibly TRBD2 on 5 matching bases. The CDR3 has 15 residues. With 2 bases removed from V and 4 bases from J, the gap between germline ends came to 11 bases. CDR1 is SGHDN and CDR2 is FVKESK in the germline V gene. In DNA, the CDR3 is TGTGCCAGCAGCCAATTAGACCGGGGCACCGGGGAGCTGTTTTTT. It is translated as CASSQLDRGTGELFF. The variable domain in full, completed from reference TRBV14 and TRBJ2-2, reads EAGVTQFPSHSVIEKGQTVTLRCDPISGHDNLYWYRRVMGKEIKFLLHFVKESKQDESGMPNNRFLAERTGGTYSTLKVQPAELEDSGVYFCASSQLDRGTGELFFGEGSRLTVL.

V and J are TRBV7-9 and TRBJ1-4; D gene uncertain. The germline V and J ends were trimmed by 1 base and 0 bases, with 6 bases remaining between them. Germline assignment: CDR1 SEHNR and CDR2 FQNEAQ (reference sequence). This CDR3 is built from 15 residues. CDR3 nucleotides: TGTGCCAGCAGCTTAGGAATATCAACTAATGAAAAACTGTTTTTT. It yields the protein CASSLGISTNEKLFF.

The rearrangement uses TRBV13 and TRBJ2-3; no reliable D call. The ends were cut back, 6 bases at V and 0 bases at J, with 7 bases in the middle. Germline lookup yields CDR1 PRHDT and CDR2 FYEKMQ (reference sequence). The CDR3 totals 13 residues. The CDR3 region is CASRGDSTDTQYF. CDR3 DNA: TGTGCCAGCAGGGGCGATAGCACAGATACGCAGTATTTT.

This chain uses TRBV23-1 with TRBJ1-6; 7 nucleotides align to TRBD1. TRBV23-1 is treated as an ORF (open reading frame) with a function not yet certain. J was trimmed by 6 bases and V by 8 bases; bases with no gene match: 10. CDR3 length: 15 residues. In DNA form, the CDR3 reads TGCGCCAGCGGCACAGGGGCCGCTCTTAATTCACCCCTCCACTTT. It yields the protein CASGTGAALNSPLHF.

The rearrangement joins TRBV5-4 to TRBJ2-7, with unresolved D. CDR3 length: 13 amino acids. Per the germline V gene, CDR1 is SGHNT and CDR2 is YYREEE (reference sequence). V lost 1 base and J lost 6, with 11 bases in between. CDR3 sequence reads: CASSLRQVGEQYF. Written as DNA, the CDR3 is TGTGCCAGCAGCTTGAGGCAGGTGGGCGAGCAGTACTTC.

This chain connects TRBV11-2 to TRBJ2-3, with 15 positions matching TRBD2. V shed 5 bases and J 10 bases; nucleotides not matched to a gene: 4. This CDR3 comprises 14 residues. Germline CDR1 and CDR2: SGHAT and FQNNGV. The CDR3, as DNA: TGTGCCAGCAGCCCGGGACTAGCGGGGGGACCGCAGTATTTT. Protein sequence: CASSPGLAGGPQYF.

J is TRBJ1-5 and V is TRBV2; D is unresolved. This CDR3 region has 14 residues. V gave up 8 bases and J gave up 2 bases, with 13 bases separating them. In germline, CDR1 is SNHLY, CDR2 FYNNEI. CDR3 sequence: CASWLGLRNQPQHF. In DNA, the CDR3 is TGTGCCAGCTGGTTAGGCCTCCGCAATCAGCCCCAGCATTTT.

The chain has TRBV4-1 and TRBJ1-1; D is perhaps TRBD1 (6 bases). V was shortened by 0 bases and J by 1 base, with 9 bases between the two germline ends. Germline-derived CDR1 and CDR2 are MGHRA and YSYEKL. This CDR3 has 15 amino acids. Here the CDR3 DNA reads TGCGCCAGCAGCCAAGAGGGGACAACGAACACTGAAGCTTTCTTT. It translates to CASSQEGTTNTEAFF.

This clone came up a few times. V usage is TRBV4-1 and J usage is TRBJ1-1; D is ambiguous. Germline V gene lookup returns CDR1 MGHRA and CDR2 YSYEKL. The CDR3 runs 15 residues. V shed 4 bases and J shed 1 base, with 13 bases lying between them. The DNA of the CDR3 is TGCGCCAGCAGCCCTATCCCTAAGGGGAACACTGAAGCTTTCTTT. It yields the protein CASSPIPKGNTEAFF.

The chain combines TRBV10-1 with TRBJ2-1; maybe TRBD2 (6 bases). Trimming shortened V by 5 bases and J by 9 bases, and 11 bases separated the two germline ends. The germline V gene has CDR1 WNHNN and CDR2 SYGVQD (reference sequence). The CDR3 sequence is 12 residues long. The CDR3 here is CASSTGTPEQFF. CDR3 in DNA: TGCGCCAGCAGTACCGGGACTCCTGAGCAGTTCTTC.

The J gene is TRBJ2-4, the V gene TRBV5-1; D may be TRBD1 (6 bases). Looked up from germline, CDR1 is SGHRS and CDR2 is YFSETQ. The CDR3 runs 13 residues. The germline V and J ends were trimmed by 4 bases and 4 bases, with 9 bases remaining between them. For the CDR3, the DNA is TGCGCCAGCAGCGACAGGACAAAAAACATTCAGTACTTC. Protein product: CASSDRTKNIQYF.

The chain recombines TRBV5-1 with TRBJ2-3; 9 positions agree with TRBD2. The CDR3 spans 14 residues. V lost 0 bases to trimming and J lost 6 bases; unmatched junction nucleotides: 2. The germline V gene encodes CDR1 SGHRS and CDR2 YFSETQ. The CDR3 DNA reads TGCGCCAGCAGCTTGGAAGGACTAGCGGATACGCAGTATTTT. Its protein product is CASSLEGLADTQYF. The whole variable domain, remainder taken from reference TRBV5-1 and TRBJ2-3, is KAGVTQTPRYLIKTRGQQVTLSCSPISGHRSVSWYQQTPGQGLQFLFEYFSETQRNKGNFPGRFSGRQFSNSRSEMNVSTLELGDSALYLCASSLEGLADTQYFGPGTRLTVL.

The chain couples TRBV4-2 to TRBJ2-1, with D possibly TRBD1 on 5 matching bases. From germline, CDR1 is LGHNA and CDR2 YNFKEQ. The CDR3 has 17 residues. Between the trimmed V and J ends, which lost 2 bases and 4 bases, there was a span of 18 bases. CDR3 sequence: CASSQTPGQGSYNEQFF. CDR3 coding DNA: TGTGCCAGCAGCCAAACGCCAGGGCAAGGTTCTTACAATGAGCAGTTCTTC.

The chain links TRBV7-9 to TRBJ2-1, with D tentatively TRBD2 (6 bases). Trimming removed 5 bases from V and 5 bases from J, with 13 bases in between. Germline V CDR1 and CDR2: SEHNR, FQNEAQ (reference sequence). The CDR3 loop spans 14 amino acids. The CDR3 DNA reads as TGTGCCAGCAGCCAAACGGGGGTTAACAATGAGCAGTTCTTC. Encoded protein: CASSQTGVNNEQFF.

This clone has only one observation. The chain uses TRBV5-4 and TRBJ2-5; D is undetermined. The length of the CDR3 is 13 residues. Germline CDR1 SGHNT, CDR2 YYREEE (reference sequence). V was shortened by 3 bases and J by 1 base, with 7 bases between the two germline ends. CDR3 in amino acids: CASSSRAQETQYF. DNA of the CDR3: TGTGCCAGCAGCTCAAGGGCCCAAGAGACCCAGTACTTC.

The chain has TRBV9 and TRBJ2-7; D uncertain. The V and J ends lost 3 bases and 0 bases respectively, with 19 bases between them. CDR1 is SGDLS and CDR2 is YYNGEE in the germline V gene. This CDR3 has 17 residues. The CDR3 sequence: CASSDPSTEPISYEQYF. CDR3 nucleotides: TGTGCCAGCAGCGACCCTTCGACTGAACCGATCTCCTACGAGCAGTACTTC.

This clone was seen once. A read error may account for a junction end that differs from germline. The CDR3 reads CASSNRFSYEQHF. The CDR3 DNA reads TGTGCCAGCAGTAACAGGTTCTCCTACGAGCAGCACTTC. The chain links TRBV2 to TRBJ2-7, with D possibly matching TRBD1 (5 bases). CDR1 and CDR2 (germline): SNHLY, FYNNEI. CDR3 length equals 13 residues.

This rearrangement joins TRBV19 to TRBJ1-3; D uncertain. Germline CDR1 and CDR2: LNHDA and SQIVND (reference sequence). Trimming pared 1 base from V and 0 bases from J, leaving 7 bases between. The CDR3 has 15 residues. The CDR3 is CASSIGRLSGNTIYF. The DNA for the CDR3 is TGTGCCAGTAGTATAGGACGACTCTCTGGAAACACCATATATTTT.

The CDR3, as DNA: TGCAGCGTTGAAGAAACAAACAAGGCCCCCTCCATCCTGTTTTTT. This gives the protein CSVEETNKAPSILFF. The gene calls are TRBV29-1 and TRBJ1-4; D gene uncertain. The CDR3 spans 15 residues. Deletions cut 0 bases from V and 14 bases from J, with 22 bases between. Looked up from germline, CDR1 is SQVTM and CDR2 is ANQGSEA.

The chain links TRBV27 to TRBJ2-1; maybe TRBD1 (6 bases). The V end was cut by 7 bases, the J end by 6 bases, with 19 bases between. Germline-derived CDR1 and CDR2 are MNHEY and SMNVEV (reference sequence). This CDR3 is built from 15 residues. The CDR3 nucleotides are TGTGCCAGCACTTCACAGGGCAGCGTTCGCAATGAGCAGTTCTTC. It specifies CASTSQGSVRNEQFF.

The V and J genes are TRBV2 and TRBJ2-7, with TRBD1 matching over 7 bases. The trim removed 7 bases at V and 5 bases at J, leaving 14 bases unmatched. This CDR3 region has 15 residues. Germline loops: CDR1 SNHLY, CDR2 FYNNEI. CDR3 loop: CASKGSRGWKDEQYF. The CDR3 nucleotides are TGTGCCAGCAAGGGAAGCAGGGGGTGGAAGGACGAGCAGTACTTC.

The chain is built from TRBV7-6 and TRBJ1-1; D gene ambiguous. This CDR3 contains 13 residues. Trimming cost V 2 bases and J 1 base, with 5 bases left between them. Germline assignment: CDR1 SGHVS and CDR2 FNYEAQ. The CDR3 DNA sequence: TGTGCCAGCAGCTTACTGACGAACACTGAAGCTTTCTTT. Translated: CASSLLTNTEAFF. The entire variable domain, with the rest obtained from reference TRBV7-6 and TRBJ1-1, is as follows: GAGVSQSPRYKVTKRGQDVALRCDPISGHVSLYWYRQALGQGPEFLTYFNYEAQQDKSGLPNDRFSAERPEGSISTLTIQRTEQRDSAMYRCASSLLTNTEAFFGQGTRLTVV.

The chain combines TRBV5-1 with TRBJ2-3; TRBD2 is a possible D gene (5 bases). Germline V gives CDR1 SGHRS, CDR2 YFSETQ. Deletions cut 5 bases from V and 0 bases from J, with 13 bases between. This CDR3 is built from 15 residues. The CDR3 loop reads CASSPPGVSTDTQYF. CDR3 in DNA: TGCGCCAGCAGTCCCCCCGGGGTTAGCACAGATACGCAGTATTTT.

The rearrangement uses TRBV5-4 and TRBJ1-3, with TRBD1 as a possible D gene (6 bases). CDR1 and CDR2 from the germline V gene are SGHNT and YYREEE (reference sequence). The CDR3 sequence is 16 residues long. Between the trimmed V and J ends, which lost 3 bases and 2 bases, there was a span of 15 bases. CDR3 in DNA: TGTGCCAGCAGCTCCAGGGGCGGAGGGGCTGGAAACACCATATATTTT. It translates to CASSSRGGGAGNTIYF.

This clone appeared once. The chain joins TRBV19 to TRBJ2-7, with D perhaps matching TRBD1 or TRBD2 (6 bases each). V was clipped by 7 bases and J by 4 bases, with 20 bases between them. The CDR3 has 15 residues. The germline V gene has CDR1 LNHDA and CDR2 SQIVND (reference sequence). This CDR3 is CASKKGVAALYEQYF. The CDR3 DNA reads TGTGCCAGTAAAAAGGGGGTAGCGGCTTTGTACGAGCAGTACTTC.